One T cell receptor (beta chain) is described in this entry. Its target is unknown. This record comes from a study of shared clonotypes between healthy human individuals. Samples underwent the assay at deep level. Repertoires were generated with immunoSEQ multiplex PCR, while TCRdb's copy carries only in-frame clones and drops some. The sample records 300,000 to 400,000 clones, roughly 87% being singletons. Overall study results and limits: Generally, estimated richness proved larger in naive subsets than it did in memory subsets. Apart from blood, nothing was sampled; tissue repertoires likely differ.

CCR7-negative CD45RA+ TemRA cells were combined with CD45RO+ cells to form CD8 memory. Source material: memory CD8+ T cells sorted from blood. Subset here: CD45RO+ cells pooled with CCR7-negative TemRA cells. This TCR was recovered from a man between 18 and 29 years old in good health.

This chain's CDR3 is CASSSMGQGTNYGYTF. The CDR3 DNA is TGTGCCAGCAGTTCGATGGGACAGGGCACAAACTATGGCTACACCTTC. The chain employs TRBV27 and TRBJ1-2, with 9 bases fitting TRBD1. The germline CDR1 and CDR2 sequences are MNHEY and SMNVEV (reference sequence). V dropped 4 bases and J dropped 2; count of bases not matched to a gene: 8. The CDR3 consists of 16 residues.